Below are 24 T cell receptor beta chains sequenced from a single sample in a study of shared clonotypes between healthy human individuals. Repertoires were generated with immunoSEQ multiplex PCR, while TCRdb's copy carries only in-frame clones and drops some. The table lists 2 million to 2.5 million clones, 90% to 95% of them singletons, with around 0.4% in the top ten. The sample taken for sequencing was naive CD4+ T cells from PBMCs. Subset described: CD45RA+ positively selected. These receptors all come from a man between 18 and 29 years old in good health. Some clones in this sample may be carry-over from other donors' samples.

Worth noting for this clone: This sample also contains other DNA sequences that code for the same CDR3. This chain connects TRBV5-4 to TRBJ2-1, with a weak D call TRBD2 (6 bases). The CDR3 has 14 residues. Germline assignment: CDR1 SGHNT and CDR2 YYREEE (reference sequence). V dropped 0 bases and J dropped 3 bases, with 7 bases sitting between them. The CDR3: CASSLAGVYNEQFF. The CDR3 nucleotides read TGTGCCAGCAGCTTGGCGGGGGTCTACAATGAGCAGTTCTTC.

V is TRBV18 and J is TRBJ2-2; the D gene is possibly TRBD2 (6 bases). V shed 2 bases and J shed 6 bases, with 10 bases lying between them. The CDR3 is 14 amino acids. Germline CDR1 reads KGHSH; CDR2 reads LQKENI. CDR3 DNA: TGTGCCAGCTCACCAATGACTAGTCCCGGGGAGCTGTTTTTT. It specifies CASSPMTSPGELFF.

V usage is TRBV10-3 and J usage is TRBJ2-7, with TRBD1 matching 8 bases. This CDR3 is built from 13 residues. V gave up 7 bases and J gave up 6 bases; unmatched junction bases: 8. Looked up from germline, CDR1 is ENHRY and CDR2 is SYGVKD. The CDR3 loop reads CAIMAHTGGEQYF. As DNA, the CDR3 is TGTGCCATCATGGCGCACACAGGGGGCGAGCAGTACTTC.

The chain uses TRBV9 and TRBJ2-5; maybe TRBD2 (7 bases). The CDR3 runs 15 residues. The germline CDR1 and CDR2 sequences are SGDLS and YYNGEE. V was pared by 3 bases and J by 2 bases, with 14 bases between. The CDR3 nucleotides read TGTGCCAGCAGCGGAAGTAGGGGGGGACAAGAGACCCAGTACTTC. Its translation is CASSGSRGGQETQYF.

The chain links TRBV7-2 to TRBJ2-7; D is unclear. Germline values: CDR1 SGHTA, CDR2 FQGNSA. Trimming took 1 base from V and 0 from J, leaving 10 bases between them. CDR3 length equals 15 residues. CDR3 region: CASSLGQWSSYEQYF. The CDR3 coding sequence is TGTGCCAGCAGCTTAGGGCAATGGAGCTCCTACGAGCAGTACTTC.

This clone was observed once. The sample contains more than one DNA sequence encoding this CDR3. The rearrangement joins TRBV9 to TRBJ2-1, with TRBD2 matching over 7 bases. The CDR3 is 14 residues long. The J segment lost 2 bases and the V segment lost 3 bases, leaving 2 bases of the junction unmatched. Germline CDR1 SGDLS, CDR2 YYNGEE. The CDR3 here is CASSEGGPYNEQFF. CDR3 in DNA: TGTGCCAGCAGCGAGGGAGGGCCCTACAATGAGCAGTTCTTC.

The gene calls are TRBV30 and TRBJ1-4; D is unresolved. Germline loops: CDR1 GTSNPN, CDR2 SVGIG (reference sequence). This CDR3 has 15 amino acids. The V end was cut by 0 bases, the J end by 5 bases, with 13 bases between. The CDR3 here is CAWSVGQPGNEKLFF. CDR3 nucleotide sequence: TGTGCCTGGAGTGTAGGTCAGCCAGGAAATGAAAAACTGTTTTTT.

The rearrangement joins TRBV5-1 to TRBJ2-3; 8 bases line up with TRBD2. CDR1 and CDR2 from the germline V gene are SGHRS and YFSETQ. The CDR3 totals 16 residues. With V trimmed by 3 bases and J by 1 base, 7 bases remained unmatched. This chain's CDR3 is CASSSGGLVGTDTQYF. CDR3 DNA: TGCGCCAGCAGCTCCGGGGGACTAGTCGGCACAGATACGCAGTATTTT.

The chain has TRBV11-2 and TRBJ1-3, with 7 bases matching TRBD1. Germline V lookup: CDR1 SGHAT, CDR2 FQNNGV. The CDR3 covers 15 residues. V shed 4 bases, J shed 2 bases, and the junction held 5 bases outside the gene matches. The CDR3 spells CASSYLGTAGNTIYF. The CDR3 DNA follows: TGTGCCAGCAGCTACCTCGGGACAGCTGGAAACACCATATATTTT.

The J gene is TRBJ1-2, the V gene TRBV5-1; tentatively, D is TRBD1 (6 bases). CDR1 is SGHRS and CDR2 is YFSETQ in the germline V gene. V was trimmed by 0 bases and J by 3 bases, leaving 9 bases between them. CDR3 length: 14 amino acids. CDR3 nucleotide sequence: TGCGCCAGCAGCTTGGAATCAGGGGACTATGGCTACACCTTC. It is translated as CASSLESGDYGYTF.

The CDR3 loop is CASSLFEQFF. CDR3 bases: TGTGCCAGCAGTTTATTTGAGCAGTTCTTC. V usage is TRBV28 and J usage is TRBJ2-1; D remains unclear. Trimming removed 1 base at V and 9 bases at J, with 1 base between. Germline V gives CDR1 MDHEN, CDR2 SYDVKM. The CDR3 sequence is 10 residues long.

The CDR3 spells CASSSAGAVDTQYF. The CDR3 DNA is TGTGCCAGCAGCTCAGCGGGAGCGGTAGATACGCAGTATTTT. The chain employs TRBV5-4 and TRBJ2-3, with 8 bases fitting TRBD2. Per germline, CDR1 SGHNT and CDR2 YYREEE (reference sequence). With 3 bases clipped from V and 5 bases from J, the junction kept 5 bases outside the gene matches. The CDR3 is made up of 14 amino acids.

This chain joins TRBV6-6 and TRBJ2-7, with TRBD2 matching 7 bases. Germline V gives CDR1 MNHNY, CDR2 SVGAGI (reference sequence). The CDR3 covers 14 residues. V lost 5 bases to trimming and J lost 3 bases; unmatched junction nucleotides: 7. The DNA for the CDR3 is TGTGCCAGCAGTCCTAGGGCTAGCGGCTACGAGCAGTACTTC. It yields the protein CASSPRASGYEQYF.

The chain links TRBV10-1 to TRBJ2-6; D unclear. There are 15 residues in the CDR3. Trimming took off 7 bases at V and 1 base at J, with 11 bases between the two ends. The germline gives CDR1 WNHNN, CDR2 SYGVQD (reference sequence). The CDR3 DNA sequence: TGCGCCAGCAACCCACGGCTATCTGGGGCCAACGTCCTGACTTTC. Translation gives CASNPRLSGANVLTF.

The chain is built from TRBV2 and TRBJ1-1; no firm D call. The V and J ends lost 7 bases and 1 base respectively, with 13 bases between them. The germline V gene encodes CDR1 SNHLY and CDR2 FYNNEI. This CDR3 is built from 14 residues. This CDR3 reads CASTRSLSNTEAFF. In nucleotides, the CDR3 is TGTGCCAGCACCCGGTCTTTATCGAACACTGAAGCTTTCTTT. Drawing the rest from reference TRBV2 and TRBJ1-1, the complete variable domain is EPEVTQTPSHQVTQMGQEVILRCVPISNHLYFYWYRQILGQKVEFLVSFYNNEISEKSEIFDDQFSVERPDGSNFTLKIRSTKLEDSAMYFCASTRSLSNTEAFFGQGTRLTVV.

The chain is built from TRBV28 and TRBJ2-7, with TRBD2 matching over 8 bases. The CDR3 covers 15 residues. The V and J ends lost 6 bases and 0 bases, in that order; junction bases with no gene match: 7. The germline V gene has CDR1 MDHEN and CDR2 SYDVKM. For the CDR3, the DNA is TGTGCCAGCAGCCCCCTAGCGGGCATCTCCTACGAGCAGTACTTC. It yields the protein CASSPLAGISYEQYF.

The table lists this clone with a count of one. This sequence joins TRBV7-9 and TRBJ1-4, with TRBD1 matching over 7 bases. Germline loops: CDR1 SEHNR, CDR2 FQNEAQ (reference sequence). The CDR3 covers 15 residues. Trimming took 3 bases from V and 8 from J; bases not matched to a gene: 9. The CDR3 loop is CASSLLTGSGEKLFF. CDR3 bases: TGTGCCAGCAGCTTGTTGACAGGGTCAGGAGAAAAACTGTTTTTT.

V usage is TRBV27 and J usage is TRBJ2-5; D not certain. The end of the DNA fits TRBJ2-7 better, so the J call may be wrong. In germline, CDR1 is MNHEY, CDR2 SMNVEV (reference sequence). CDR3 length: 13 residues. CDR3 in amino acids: CASTTADSYEQYF. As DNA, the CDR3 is TGTGCCAGCACCACAGCAGACTCCTACGAGCAGTACTTC.

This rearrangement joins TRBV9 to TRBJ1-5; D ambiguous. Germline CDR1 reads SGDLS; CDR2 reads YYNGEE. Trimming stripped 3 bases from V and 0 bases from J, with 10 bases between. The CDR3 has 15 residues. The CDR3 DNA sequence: TGTGCCAGCAGCGCACAAGCGGATAGCAATCAGCCCCAGCATTTT. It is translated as CASSAQADSNQPQHF.

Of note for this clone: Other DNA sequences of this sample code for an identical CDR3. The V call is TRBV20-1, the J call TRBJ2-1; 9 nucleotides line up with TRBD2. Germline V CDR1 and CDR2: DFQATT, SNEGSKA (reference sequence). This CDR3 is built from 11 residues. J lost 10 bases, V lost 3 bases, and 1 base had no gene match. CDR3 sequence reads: CSARGLAEQFF. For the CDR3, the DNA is TGCAGTGCTAGGGGACTAGCAGAGCAGTTCTTC.

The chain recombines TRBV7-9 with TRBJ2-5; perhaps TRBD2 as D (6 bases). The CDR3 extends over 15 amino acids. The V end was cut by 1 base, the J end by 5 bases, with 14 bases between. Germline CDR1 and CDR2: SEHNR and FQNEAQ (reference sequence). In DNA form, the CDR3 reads TGTGCCAGCAGCTTAGGTTCGGCCGGAGGGGAGACCCAGTACTTC. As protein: CASSLGSAGGETQYF.

CDR3 in DNA: TGTGCCATCGGTCAGGGTCGGGATCAGCCCCAGCATTTT. This translates into CAIGQGRDQPQHF. The rearrangement links TRBV10-3 to TRBJ1-5; tentatively, D is TRBD1 (5 bases). CDR3 length equals 13 residues. V was cut by 8 bases and J by 5 bases, with 13 bases left in between. Germline V CDR1 and CDR2: ENHRY, SYGVKD.

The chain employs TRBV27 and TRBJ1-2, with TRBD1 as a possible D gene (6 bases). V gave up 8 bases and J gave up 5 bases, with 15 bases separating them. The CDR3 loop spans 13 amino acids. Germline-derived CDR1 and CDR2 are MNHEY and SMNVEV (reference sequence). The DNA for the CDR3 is TGTGCCAGCGGGGGTCGGGGGGCATATGGCTACACCTTC. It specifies CASGGRGAYGYTF.

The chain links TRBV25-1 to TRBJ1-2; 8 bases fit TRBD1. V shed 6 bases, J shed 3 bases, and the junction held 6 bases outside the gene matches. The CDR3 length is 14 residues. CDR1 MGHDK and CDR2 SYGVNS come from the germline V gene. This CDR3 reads CASRRAGGYYGYTF. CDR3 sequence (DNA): TGTGCCAGCAGAAGGGCAGGGGGCTACTATGGCTACACCTTC.